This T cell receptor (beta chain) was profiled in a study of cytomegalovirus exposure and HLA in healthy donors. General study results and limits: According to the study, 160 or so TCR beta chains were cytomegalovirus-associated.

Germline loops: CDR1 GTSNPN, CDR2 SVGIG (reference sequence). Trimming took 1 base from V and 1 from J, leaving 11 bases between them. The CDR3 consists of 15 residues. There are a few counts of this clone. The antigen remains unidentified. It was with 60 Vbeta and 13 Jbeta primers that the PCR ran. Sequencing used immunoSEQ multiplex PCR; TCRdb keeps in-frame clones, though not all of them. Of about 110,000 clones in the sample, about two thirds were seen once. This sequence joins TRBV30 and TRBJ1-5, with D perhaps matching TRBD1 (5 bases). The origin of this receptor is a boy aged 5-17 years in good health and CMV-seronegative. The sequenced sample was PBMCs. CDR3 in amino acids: CAWSEGILSNQPQHF. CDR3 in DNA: TGTGCCTGGAGTGAGGGGATATTGAGCAATCAGCCCCAGCATTTT.